The T cell receptor (beta chain) under discussion was sequenced for a study of T cell changes during pregnancy in multiple sclerosis. The CDR3 spans 13 residues. Trimming took off 1 base at V and 0 bases at J, with 4 bases between the two ends. From germline, CDR1 is LGHNA and CDR2 YNFKEQ. Clones were sequenced by immunoSEQ multiplex PCR, and TCRdb holds only the in-frame ones, with some missing. The repertoire holds approximately 49,000 clones, with 88% as singletons. The TCR was taken from a female donor with multiple sclerosis, enrolled in a pregnancy study. This sequence joins TRBV4-2 and TRBJ2-7; D unresolved. Here the sequenced sample was CD4+ T cells from peripheral blood mononuclear cells, taken in the second trimester of pregnancy. CDR3 sequence: CASSQVSSYEQYF. CDR3 nucleotides: TGTGCCAGCAGCCAAGTCAGCTCCTACGAGCAGTACTTC.